This TCR beta chain comes out of a study of beta chain features in type 1 diabetes. Study-wide results and caveats: The naive, central memory and Treg TCRB repertoires looked more alike in patients than they did in healthy donors. For type 1 diabetes patients, VDJ junctions showed fewer insertions and more deletions. For Type 1 diabetes patients, all four CD4+ subsets carried TCRB CDR3s that were moderately but significantly shorter.

cDNA synthesis used the whole RNA isolate, giving expressed TCRB sequences. Some clones are missing from TCRdb's copy, which holds only in-frame ones; the method was immunoSEQ multiplex PCR. Seen here are about 700,000 clones, around an eighth observed once, and the top ten hold 0.02% to 0.025%. CDR1 is LGHNA, CDR2 YNFKEQ, per germline. Trimming took 3 bases from V and 4 from J, leaving 14 bases between them. The CDR3 contains 15 residues. This clone was observed a few times. Its specificity is not known. The receptor's source is a man aged 18 to 29 with type 1 diabetes. The sample comprised naive CD4+ T cells from blood. This chain connects TRBV4-2 to TRBJ2-3; D is unclear. CDR3 nucleotides: TGTGCCAGCAGCCAGGATCGGATCGGCGCAGATACGCAGTATTTT. Its translation is CASSQDRIGADTQYF.